A single sample gave rise to the 18 T cell receptor beta chains below, sequenced in a study of regulatory dendritic cells for organ transplantation. Some clones are missing from TCRdb's copy, which holds only in-frame ones; the method was immunoSEQ multiplex PCR. This sample has about 28,000 clones, with approximately 82% found just once. Sequencing used naive CD4+ T cells from blood. Subset here: CD45RA+ naive T cells. These TCRs come from a human donor in good health.

This clone was counted a single time. This rearrangement joins TRBV7-2 to TRBJ2-7; D possibly corresponds to TRBD2 (6 bases). V shed 0 bases and J shed 3 bases, with 15 bases lying between them. Germline loops: CDR1 SGHTA, CDR2 FQGNSA. The CDR3 is 16 residues long. The CDR3 here is CASSLASSSGFYEQYF. The DNA for the CDR3 is TGTGCCAGCAGCTTAGCGTCTAGTAGCGGTTTCTACGAGCAGTACTTC.

This chain joins TRBV10-3 and TRBJ2-1, with 7 nucleotides matching TRBD1. The CDR3 spans 12 residues. V dropped 6 bases and J dropped 5; count of bases not matched to a gene: 1. In germline, CDR1 is ENHRY, CDR2 SYGVKD. DNA for the CDR3: TGTGCCATCAGAGGGACAGACAATGAGCAGTTCTTC. Translating it yields CAIRGTDNEQFF.

The chain recombines TRBV11-3 with TRBJ1-1; a weak D match, TRBD1 (5 bases). The CDR3 totals 14 residues. V lost 1 base and J 1 base, leaving 7 bases between the germline ends. Germline V CDR1 and CDR2: SGHNT, YENEEA. As DNA, the CDR3 is TGTGCCAGCAGCTTAGGACAGACGAACACTGAAGCTTTCTTT. Protein product: CASSLGQTNTEAFF.

V gene TRBV5-1 combines with J gene TRBJ2-1, with 9 bases matching TRBD1. The V segment lost 3 bases and the J segment 4 bases; nucleotides outside the gene matches: 5. The CDR3 extends over 15 amino acids. CDR1 SGHRS and CDR2 YFSETQ come from the germline V gene. This CDR3 is CASSSGQGSYNEQFF. The CDR3 nucleotides are TGCGCCAGCAGCTCGGGACAGGGATCGTACAATGAGCAGTTCTTC.

The genes are TRBV4-2 and TRBJ2-1; 10 nucleotides align to TRBD2. The germline V gene encodes CDR1 LGHNA and CDR2 YNFKEQ. The junction had 6 bases not matched to a gene; V was cut back by 4 bases and J by 6 bases. The CDR3 is 15 residues long. CDR3 in amino acids: CASSPGLASPNEQFF. As DNA, the CDR3 is TGTGCCAGCAGCCCGGGACTAGCGAGCCCCAATGAGCAGTTCTTC.

The chain combines TRBV18 with TRBJ1-3, with D unclear. Trimming shortened V by 2 bases and J by 9 bases, and 8 bases separated the two germline ends. The CDR3 sequence is 12 residues long. Germline loops: CDR1 KGHSH, CDR2 LQKENI. The CDR3 DNA follows: TGTGCCAGCTCACCAGACGGGGTCACCATATATTTT. Its protein product is CASSPDGVTIYF. Full variable domain (outside the CDR3, taken from reference TRBV18 and TRBJ1-3): NAGVMQNPRHLVRRRGQEARLRCSPMKGHSHVYWYRQLPEEGLKFMVYLQKENIIDESGMPKERFSAEFPKEGPSILRIQQVVRGDSAAYFCASSPDGVTIYFGEGSWLTVV.

The chain links TRBV7-2 to TRBJ1-1; D is unclear. There are 15 residues in the CDR3. Between the trimmed V and J ends, which lost 1 base and 3 bases, there was a span of 12 bases. From germline, CDR1 is SGHTA and CDR2 FQGNSA. The CDR3 sequence is CASSLVAGRDTEAFF. For the CDR3, the DNA is TGTGCCAGCAGCTTAGTAGCTGGGCGGGACACTGAAGCTTTCTTT. Full variable domain (remainder filled in from reference TRBV7-2 and TRBJ1-1): GAGVSQSPSNKVTEKGKDVELRCDPISGHTALYWYRQSLGQGLEFLIYFQGNSAPDKSGLPSDRFSAERTGGSVSTLTIQRTQQEDSAVYLCASSLVAGRDTEAFFGQGTRLTVV.

This chain uses TRBV18 with TRBJ2-7, with D tentatively TRBD1 (6 bases). The V gene lost 5 bases and the J gene lost 4 bases, with 15 bases spanning the gap. Per the germline V gene, CDR1 is KGHSH and CDR2 is LQKENI. The CDR3 has 14 amino acids. The CDR3, as DNA: TGTGCCAGCTCAACGAAGACAGGAGGTTACGAGCAGTACTTC. Translated: CASSTKTGGYEQYF.

This chain uses TRBV5-4 with TRBJ1-3; maybe TRBD1 (6 bases). The ends were cut back, 3 bases at V and 1 base at J, with 8 bases in the middle. CDR1 is SGHNT, CDR2 YYREEE, per germline (reference sequence). This CDR3 is 14 amino acids long. The CDR3 loop reads CASSSTGSGNTIYF. The CDR3 DNA is TGTGCCAGCAGCTCTACAGGGTCTGGAAACACCATATATTTT.

This clone was recorded a few times. The chain combines TRBV14 with TRBJ2-1; 10 bases match TRBD2. CDR1 and CDR2 from the germline V gene are SGHDN and FVKESK. V shed 2 bases, J shed 6 bases, and the junction held 10 bases outside the gene matches. CDR3 length equals 17 residues. In DNA form, the CDR3 reads TGTGCCAGCAGCCAATGGGGAGCGGGGGGGTACGGCAATGAGCAGTTCTTC. Protein product: CASSQWGAGGYGNEQFF.

The chain recombines TRBV18 with TRBJ2-6; no firm D call. V was shortened by 8 bases and J by 5 bases, with 16 bases between the two germline ends. Germline V gene sequence: CDR1 KGHSH, CDR2 LQKENI. The CDR3 extends over 15 amino acids. The CDR3 DNA reads as TGTGCCAGCCTTAACTCCGCATCGAGGGCCAACGTCCTGACTTTC. Encoded protein: CASLNSASRANVLTF.

The J gene is TRBJ1-2, the V gene TRBV9, with D perhaps TRBD1 (5 bases). Trimming pared 4 bases from V and 8 bases from J, leaving 15 bases between. This CDR3 spans 13 amino acids. The germline V gene has CDR1 SGDLS and CDR2 YYNGEE. The CDR3 spells CASSKAGDWGYTF. Written as DNA, the CDR3 is TGTGCCAGCAGCAAAGCGGGGGATTGGGGCTACACCTTC.

Remarks on this clone: The junction and the germline gene differ at one end; a read error may be behind it. V is TRBV5-4 and J is TRBJ1-4, with 7 bases fitting TRBD1. The germline CDR1 and CDR2 sequences are SGHNT and YYREEE (reference sequence). There are 14 residues in the CDR3. CDR3 bases: TGTGCCAGCAGCTTGGATTCGGACTTGGGACAGACCAAATTT. Translation: CASSLDSDLGQTKF.

This chain connects TRBV7-2 to TRBJ1-1; D not certain. This CDR3 contains 14 residues. V was shortened by 6 bases and J by 3 bases, with 14 bases between the two germline ends. The V gene's germline CDR1 is SGHTA and CDR2 FQGNSA. The CDR3 loop reads CASSPTRGDTEAFF. Written as DNA, the CDR3 is TGTGCCAGCAGTCCAACGCGAGGAGACACTGAAGCTTTCTTT.

The V and J genes are TRBV5-1 and TRBJ2-2; tentatively, D is TRBD1 (6 bases). The CDR3 sequence is 17 residues long. V lost 1 base, J lost 2 bases, and 15 bases lay in between. Per germline, CDR1 SGHRS and CDR2 YFSETQ. As DNA, the CDR3 is TGCGCCAGCAGCTTGACCCCTGCAGGGGCCAACACCGGGGAGCTGTTTTTT. This codes for CASSLTPAGANTGELFF.

J is TRBJ2-1 and V is TRBV7-2, with 12 bases aligning to TRBD2. The trim removed 4 bases at V and 10 bases at J, leaving 5 bases unmatched. The CDR3 runs to 14 residues. Germline CDR1 is SGHTA and CDR2 is FQGNSA. This CDR3 reads CASSWTSGEREQFF. The CDR3 nucleotides read TGTGCCAGCAGCTGGACTAGCGGGGAGAGGGAGCAGTTCTTC.

This clone came up a few times. The chain uses TRBV27 and TRBJ1-4, with no clear D. The germline V gene has CDR1 MNHEY and CDR2 SMNVEV (reference sequence). V lost 2 bases to trimming and J lost 10 bases, with 11 bases between them. The CDR3 is 13 amino acids. The chain's CDR3 is CASSLVGAGKLFF. The CDR3, as DNA: TGTGCCAGCAGTTTAGTGGGCGCCGGAAAACTGTTTTTT. The whole variable domain, remainder taken from reference TRBV27 and TRBJ1-4, is EAQVTQNPRYLITVTGKKLTVTCSQNMNHEYMSWYRQDPGLGLRQIYYSMNVEVTDKGDVPEGYKVSRKEKRNFPLILESPSPNQTSLYFCASSLVGAGKLFFGSGTQLSVL.

This chain uses TRBV6-6 with TRBJ1-1, with D uncertain. Trimming took off 2 bases at V and 5 bases at J, with 12 bases between the two ends. Germline assignment: CDR1 MNHNY and CDR2 SVGAGI (reference sequence). The CDR3 has 14 amino acids. In DNA, the CDR3 is TGTGCCAGCAGTTACGTCGGGGTCGAGACTGAAGCTTTCTTT. It codes for CASSYVGVETEAFF.